The rows below give T cell receptor beta chains drawn from one sample of a study of technical replicates of blood from a handful of donors. Some clones are missing from TCRdb's copy, which holds only in-frame ones; the method was immunoSEQ multiplex PCR. The repertoire holds 85,000 to 100,000 clones, with about 96% as singletons. The sample taken for sequencing was T cells isolated from PBMCs. All receptors come from a human donor in good health. Both conserved end residues are part of each CDR3. D genes are given only for firm matches. Size is omitted from some rows. Given values are once, few, many or a class for expanded clones.

CDR3	DNA	V	size	J	D
CASSQEGRGGAGGYGYTF	TGCGCCAGCAGCCAAGAGGGCCGAGGCGGGGCAGGAGGCTATGGCTACACCTTC	TRBV4-1	few	TRBJ1-2	-
CASSRHGQGENQPQHF	TGTGCCAGCAGTCGTCATGGACAGGGGGAGAATCAGCCCCAGCATTTT	TRBV5-5	once	TRBJ1-5	TRBD1
CASSSGQGVYEQYF	TGTGCCAGCAGCTCCGGACAGGGGGTCTACGAGCAGTACTTC	TRBV11-2	-	TRBJ2-7	TRBD1
CASSEPSGAYEQYF	TGTGCCAGCAGTGAACCTAGCGGGGCCTACGAGCAGTACTTC	TRBV6-1	-	TRBJ2-7	TRBD2
CASSLYGSGQGLNTEAFF	TGTGCCAGCAGCTTATACGGTTCGGGACAGGGGCTGAACACTGAAGCTTTCTTT	TRBV7-9	-	TRBJ1-1	TRBD1
CASSRRRGNYGYTF	TGTGCCAGCAGCCGCCGGAGGGGTAACTATGGCTACACCTTC	TRBV7-8	-	TRBJ1-2	-
CASRRTANYGYTF	TGTGCCAGCAGGAGGACTGCCAACTATGGCTACACCTTC	TRBV28	-	TRBJ1-2	-
CAGAGLAGPLSLSTDTQYF	TGTGCCGGGGCCGGGCTAGCGGGTCCGCTTTCTCTTAGCACAGATACGCAGTATTTT	TRBV28	-	TRBJ2-3	TRBD2
CASSQGVAGGPRELFF	TGCGCCAGCAGCCAAGGGGTAGCGGGAGGGCCCAGGGAGCTGTTTTTT	TRBV4-1	-	TRBJ2-2	TRBD2
CASRQGARDGYTF	TGTGCCAGTCGACAGGGGGCAAGAGATGGCTACACCTTC	TRBV27	-	TRBJ1-2	TRBD1
CASSQERGGGELFF	TGTGCCAGCAGCCAAGAAAGGGGGGGCGGGGAGCTGTTTTTT	TRBV4-2	-	TRBJ2-2	-
CASSQGLARQETQYF	TGTGCCAGCTCACAGGGACTAGCGAGACAAGAGACCCAGTACTTC	TRBV18	-	TRBJ2-5	TRBD2
CASSLSFKGRGEQYF	TGTGCCAGCAGCTTAAGTTTCAAAGGGCGCGGGGAGCAGTACTTC	TRBV7-9	-	TRBJ2-7	-
CASSFPLSGKNEQFF	TGTGCCAGCAGCTTCCCCCTGAGCGGGAAGAATGAGCAGTTCTTC	TRBV5-4	-	TRBJ2-1	TRBD2
CAWVIQGANTNYGYTF	TGTGCCTGGGTTATACAGGGGGCGAATACTAACTATGGCTACACCTTC	TRBV30	-	TRBJ1-2	TRBD1
CASSWGQGNTEAFF	TGTGCCAGCAGCTGGGGACAGGGGAACACTGAAGCTTTCTTT	TRBV7-9	medium-sized	TRBJ1-1	TRBD1
CASSPIIRGQTYEQYF	TGTGCCAGCTCACCAATAATAAGGGGGCAAACCTACGAGCAGTACTTC	TRBV18	-	TRBJ2-7	TRBD1
CASSLEGPPKNIQYF	TGCGCCAGCAGCTTGGAGGGGCCGCCCAAAAACATTCAGTACTTC	TRBV5-1	-	TRBJ2-4	-
CASTHEGGQGENEQFF	TGCGCCAGCACTCACGAGGGGGGACAGGGTGAGAATGAGCAGTTCTTC	TRBV10-2	-	TRBJ2-1	TRBD1
CASSWGGAKNIQYF	TGTGCCAGCAGTTGGGGGGGCGCCAAAAACATTCAGTACTTC	TRBV6-1	-	TRBJ2-4	-
CASSLGFRETQYF	TGTGCCAGCAGCTTAGGTTTTAGAGAGACCCAGTACTTC	TRBV7-2	-	TRBJ2-5	-
CASSQQPYEQYF	TGTGCCAGCAGCCAACAACCTTACGAGCAGTACTTC	TRBV28	-	TRBJ2-7	-
CASSLLFGNRGREETQYF	TGTGCCAGCAGTTTATTATTCGGGAACAGGGGGCGCGAAGAGACCCAGTACTTC	TRBV28	-	TRBJ2-5	TRBD1
CASSAGPNTEAFF	TGTGCCAGCTCGGCAGGGCCTAACACTGAAGCTTTCTTT	TRBV7-9	-	TRBJ1-1	-
CASSETGYEQYF	TGTGCCAGCAGTGAAACTGGCTACGAGCAGTACTTC	TRBV6-1	few	TRBJ2-7	-
CASSLDLNRVGQPQHF	TGTGCCAGCAGCTTAGATCTGAACCGGGTAGGTCAGCCCCAGCATTTT	TRBV11-2	-	TRBJ1-5	-
CASSGQGTIAANVLTF	TGTGCCAGCAGTGGGCAGGGGACCATCGCGGCCAACGTCCTGACTTTC	TRBV6-1	-	TRBJ2-6	-
CASSVDSQPYEQYF	TGTGCCAGCAGCGTAGACAGTCAACCTTACGAGCAGTACTTC	TRBV9	-	TRBJ2-7	-